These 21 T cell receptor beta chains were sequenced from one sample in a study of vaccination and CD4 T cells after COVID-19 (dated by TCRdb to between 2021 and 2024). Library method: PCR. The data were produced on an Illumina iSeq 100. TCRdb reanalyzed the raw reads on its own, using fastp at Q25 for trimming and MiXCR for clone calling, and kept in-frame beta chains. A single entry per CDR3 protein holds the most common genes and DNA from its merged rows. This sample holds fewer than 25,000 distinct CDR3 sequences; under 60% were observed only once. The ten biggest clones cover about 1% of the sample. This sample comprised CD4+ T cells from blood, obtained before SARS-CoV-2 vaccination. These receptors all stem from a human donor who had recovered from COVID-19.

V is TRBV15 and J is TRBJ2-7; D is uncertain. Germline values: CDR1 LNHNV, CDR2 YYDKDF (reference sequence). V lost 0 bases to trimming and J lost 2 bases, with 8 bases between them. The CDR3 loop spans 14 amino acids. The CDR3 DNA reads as TGTGCCACCAGCAGAGAGAGCCTACCCTACGAGCAGTACTTC. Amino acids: CATSRESLPYEQYF.

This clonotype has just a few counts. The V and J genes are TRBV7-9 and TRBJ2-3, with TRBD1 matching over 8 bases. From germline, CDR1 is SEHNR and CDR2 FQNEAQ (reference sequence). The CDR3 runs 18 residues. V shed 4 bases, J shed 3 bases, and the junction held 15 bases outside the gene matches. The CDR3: CASSSGIQGAIGTDTQYF. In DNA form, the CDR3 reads TGTGCCAGCAGCTCCGGCATTCAGGGGGCAATTGGGACAGATACGCAGTATTTT. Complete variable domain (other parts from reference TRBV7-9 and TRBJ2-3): DTGVSQNPRHKITKRGQNVTFRCDPISEHNRLYWYRQTLGQGPEFLTYFQNEAQLEKSRLLSDRFSAERPKGSFSTLEIQRTEQGDSAMYLCASSSGIQGAIGTDTQYFGPGTRLTVL.

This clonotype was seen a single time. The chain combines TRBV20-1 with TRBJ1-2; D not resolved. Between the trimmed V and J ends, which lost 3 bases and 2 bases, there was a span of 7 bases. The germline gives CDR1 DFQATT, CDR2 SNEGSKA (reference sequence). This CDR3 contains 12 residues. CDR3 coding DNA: TGCAGTGCTAGGGGCAGGAACTATGGCTACACCTTC. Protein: CSARGRNYGYTF.

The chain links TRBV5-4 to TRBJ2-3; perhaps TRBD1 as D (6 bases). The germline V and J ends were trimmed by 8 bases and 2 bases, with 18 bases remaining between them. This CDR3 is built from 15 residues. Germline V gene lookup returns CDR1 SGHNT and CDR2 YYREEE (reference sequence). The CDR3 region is CASHSPGQSTDTQYF. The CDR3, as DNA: TGTGCCAGTCATTCACCGGGACAATCCACAGATACGCAGTATTTT.

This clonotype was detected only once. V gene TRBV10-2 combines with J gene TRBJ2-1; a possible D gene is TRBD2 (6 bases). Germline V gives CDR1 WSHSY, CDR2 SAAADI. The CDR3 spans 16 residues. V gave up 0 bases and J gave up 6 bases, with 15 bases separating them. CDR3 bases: TGCGCCAGCAGTGAGTCGAGAGGGAGGCCTCCCAATGAGCAGTTCTTC. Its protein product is CASSESRGRPPNEQFF.

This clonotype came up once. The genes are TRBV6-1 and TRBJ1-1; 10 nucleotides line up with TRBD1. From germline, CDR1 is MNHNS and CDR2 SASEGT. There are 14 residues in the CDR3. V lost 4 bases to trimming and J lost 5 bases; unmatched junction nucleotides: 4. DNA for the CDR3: TGTGCCAGCAGTGCGGGACAGGGGAAGACTGAAGCTTTCTTT. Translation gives CASSAGQGKTEAFF.

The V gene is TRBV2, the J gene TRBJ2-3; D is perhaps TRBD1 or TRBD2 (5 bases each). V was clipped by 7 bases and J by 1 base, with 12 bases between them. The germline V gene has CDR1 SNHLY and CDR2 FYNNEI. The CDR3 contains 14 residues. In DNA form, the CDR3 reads TGTGCCAGCAAGCGGCAGGGTGGCACAGATACGCAGTATTTT. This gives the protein CASKRQGGTDTQYF.

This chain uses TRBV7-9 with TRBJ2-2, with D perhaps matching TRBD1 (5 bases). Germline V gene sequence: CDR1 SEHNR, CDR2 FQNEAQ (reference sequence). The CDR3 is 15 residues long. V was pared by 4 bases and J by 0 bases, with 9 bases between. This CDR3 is CASSWRQPNTGELFF. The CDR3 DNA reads TGTGCCAGCAGCTGGAGACAGCCGAACACCGGGGAGCTGTTTTTT.

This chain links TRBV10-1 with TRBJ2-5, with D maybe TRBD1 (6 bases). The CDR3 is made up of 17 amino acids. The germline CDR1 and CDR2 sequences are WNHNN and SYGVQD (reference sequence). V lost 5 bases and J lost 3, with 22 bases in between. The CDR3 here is CASSLYRTQGKKETQYF. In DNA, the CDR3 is TGCGCCAGCAGTCTATACCGAACACAGGGTAAGAAAGAGACCCAGTACTTC.

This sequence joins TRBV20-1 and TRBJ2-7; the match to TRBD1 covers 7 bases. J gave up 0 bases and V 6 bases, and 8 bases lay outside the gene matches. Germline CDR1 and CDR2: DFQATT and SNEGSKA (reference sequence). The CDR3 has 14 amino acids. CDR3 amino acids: CSAVTGASSYEQYF. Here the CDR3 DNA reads TGCAGTGCGGTCACAGGGGCAAGCTCCTACGAGCAGTACTTC.

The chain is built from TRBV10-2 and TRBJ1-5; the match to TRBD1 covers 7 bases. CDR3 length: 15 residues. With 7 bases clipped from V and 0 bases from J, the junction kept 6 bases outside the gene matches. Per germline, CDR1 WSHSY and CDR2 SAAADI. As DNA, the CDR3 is TGCGCCAGCAAAGGGGACAGTTATAGCAATCAGCCCCAGCATTTT. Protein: CASKGDSYSNQPQHF.

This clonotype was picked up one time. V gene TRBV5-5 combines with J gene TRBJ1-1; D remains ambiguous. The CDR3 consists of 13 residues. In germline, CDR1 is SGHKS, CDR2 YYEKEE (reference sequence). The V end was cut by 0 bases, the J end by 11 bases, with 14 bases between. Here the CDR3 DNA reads TGTGCCAGCAGCTTGGAAGTCATTAGGGCGGCTTTCTTT. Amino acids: CASSLEVIRAAFF.

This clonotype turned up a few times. CDR3 sequence reads: CASSRRGQQGNSPLHF. CDR3 sequence (DNA): TGTGCCAGTAGCCGAAGGGGCCAACAGGGTAATTCACCCCTCCACTTT. The rearrangement links TRBV19 to TRBJ1-6; tentative D call: TRBD1 (6 bases). The germline V and J ends were trimmed by 6 bases and 6 bases, with 18 bases remaining between them. The CDR3 length is 16 residues. Per the germline V gene, CDR1 is LNHDA and CDR2 is SQIVND (reference sequence).

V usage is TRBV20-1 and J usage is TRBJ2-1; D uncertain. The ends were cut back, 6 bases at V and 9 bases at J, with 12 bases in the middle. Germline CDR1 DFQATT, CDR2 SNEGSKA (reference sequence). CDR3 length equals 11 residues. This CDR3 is CSAPSRSEQFF. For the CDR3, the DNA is TGCAGTGCCCCCTCGCGGAGTGAGCAGTTCTTC.

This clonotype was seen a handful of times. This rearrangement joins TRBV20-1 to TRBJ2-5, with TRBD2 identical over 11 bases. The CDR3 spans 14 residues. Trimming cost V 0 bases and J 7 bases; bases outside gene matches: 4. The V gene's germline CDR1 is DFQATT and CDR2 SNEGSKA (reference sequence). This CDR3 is CSARDLGLAGTQYF. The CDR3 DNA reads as TGCAGTGCTAGAGACCTTGGACTAGCGGGGACCCAGTACTTC.

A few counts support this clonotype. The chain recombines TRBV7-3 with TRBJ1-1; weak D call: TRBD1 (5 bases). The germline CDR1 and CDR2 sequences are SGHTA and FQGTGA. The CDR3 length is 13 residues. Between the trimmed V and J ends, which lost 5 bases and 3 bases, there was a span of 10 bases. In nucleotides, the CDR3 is TGTGCCAGCAGCGCATCCAGGGACACTGAAGCTTTCTTT. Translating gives CASSASRDTEAFF.

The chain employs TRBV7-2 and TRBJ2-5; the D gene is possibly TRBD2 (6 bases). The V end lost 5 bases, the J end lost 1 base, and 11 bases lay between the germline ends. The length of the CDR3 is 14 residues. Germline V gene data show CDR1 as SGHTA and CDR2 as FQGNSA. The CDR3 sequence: CASSLSSAQETQYF. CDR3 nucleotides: TGTGCCAGCAGCCTATCTAGCGCCCAAGAGACCCAGTACTTC. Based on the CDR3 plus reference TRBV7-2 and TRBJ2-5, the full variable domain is GAGVSQSPSNKVTEKGKDVELRCDPISGHTALYWYRQSLGQGLEFLIYFQGNSAPDKSGLPSDRFSAERTGGSVSTLTIQRTQQEDSAVYLCASSLSSAQETQYFGPGTRLLVL.

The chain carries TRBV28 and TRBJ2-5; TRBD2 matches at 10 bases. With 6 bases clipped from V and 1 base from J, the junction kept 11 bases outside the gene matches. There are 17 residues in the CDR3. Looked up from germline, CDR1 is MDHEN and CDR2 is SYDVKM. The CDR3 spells CASSLAGASAPQETQYF. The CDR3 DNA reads TGTGCCAGCAGCCTAGCGGGAGCGTCGGCACCCCAAGAGACCCAGTACTTC.

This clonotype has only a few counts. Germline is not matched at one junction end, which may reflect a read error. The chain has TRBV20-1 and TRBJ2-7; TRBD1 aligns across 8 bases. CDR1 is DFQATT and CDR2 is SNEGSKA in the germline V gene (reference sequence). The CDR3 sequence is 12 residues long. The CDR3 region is CSATRRTGPFLF. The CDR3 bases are TGCAGTGCTACCCGAAGGACAGGGCCTTTCCTGTTC.

CDR3 nucleotide sequence: TGTGCCTCTCGTTCTAGCGGGAGTACCCAAGAGACCCAGTACTTC. Translating gives CASRSSGSTQETQYF. This sequence joins TRBV5-4 and TRBJ2-5; TRBD2 matches 10 bases. CDR3 length equals 15 residues. V trimming: 10 bases; J trimming: 1 base; junction bases outside the gene matches: 10. The germline gives CDR1 SGHNT, CDR2 YYREEE (reference sequence).

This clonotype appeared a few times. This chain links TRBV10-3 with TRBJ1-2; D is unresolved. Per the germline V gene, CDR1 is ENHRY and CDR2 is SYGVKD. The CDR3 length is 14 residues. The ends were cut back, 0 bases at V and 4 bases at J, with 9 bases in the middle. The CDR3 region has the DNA TGTGCCATCAGTGAGTCGGGCAGCCGCTATGGCTACACCTTC. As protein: CAISESGSRYGYTF.